Listed here are 5 T cell receptor beta chains from one sample, sequenced in a study of Graves' ophthalmopathy and Graves' hyperthyroidism. RNA transcripts yielded amplified TCR beta CDR3 regions. First-round RT-PCR with HTBI primers preceded a second-round multiplex PCR. MiXCR, run by TCRdb on the multiplex PCR reads, gives a single entry per CDR3 protein. The table lists a few hundred thousand distinct CDR3 sequences, approximately 15% of them singletons. The sample taken for sequencing was peripheral blood. Source of these receptors: a woman aged 18-29 years with stable Graves' hyperthyroidism.

This clonotype was seen repeatedly, ten times or more. The chain employs TRBV6-4 and TRBJ2-2; 14 bases are shared with TRBD2. J was trimmed by 4 bases and V by 6 bases; bases with no gene match: 10. The germline gives CDR1 MRHNA, CDR2 SNTAGT. This CDR3 contains 18 residues. The CDR3 DNA follows: TGTGCCAGCAGCGCCGGGACTAGCGGGGGAGTTGGCACCGGGGAGCTGTTTTTT. This encodes CASSAGTSGGVGTGELFF.

This clonotype was detected only a few times. This chain links TRBV11-2 with TRBJ1-1, with D possibly being TRBD1 (6 bases). The germline CDR1 and CDR2 sequences are SGHAT and FQNNGV. V was trimmed by 2 bases and J by 0 bases, leaving 22 bases between them. There are 19 residues in the CDR3. The CDR3 DNA is TGTGCCAGCAGCTTACCTCCATTTCGGCAGGGGAGGGTGAACACTGAAGCTTTCTTT. This encodes CASSLPPFRQGRVNTEAFF.

In regard to this clonotype: One junction end disagrees with the germline gene, perhaps due to a read error. This chain joins TRBV10-3 and TRBJ1-3; perhaps TRBD1 as D (6 bases). Germline lookup yields CDR1 ENHRY and CDR2 SYGVKD. This CDR3 has 17 amino acids. The CDR3 sequence is CAISATATGLSGYTIYF. As DNA, the CDR3 is TGTGCCATCAGTGCCACTGCGACAGGCCTCTCTGGATACACCATATATTTT.

This clonotype was found a few times. The V gene is TRBV2, the J gene TRBJ2-2; the D gene could be TRBD1 or TRBD2 (5 bases each). This CDR3 is built from 14 residues. Germline V CDR1 and CDR2: SNHLY, FYNNEI. The V end lost 6 bases, the J end lost 6 bases, and 14 bases lay between the germline ends. The CDR3 sequence is CASSPRGRAGELFF. CDR3 nucleotides: TGTGCCAGCAGCCCTCGGGGACGTGCCGGGGAGCTGTTTTTT.

This clonotype was found many times. The rearrangement uses TRBV19 and TRBJ2-7; D is perhaps TRBD1 (6 bases). The germline V gene has CDR1 LNHDA and CDR2 SQIVND (reference sequence). V was trimmed by 4 bases and J by 1 base, leaving 11 bases between them. The length of the CDR3 is 14 residues. The CDR3: CASSNGRGSYEQYF. The CDR3 DNA sequence: TGTGCCAGTAGTAACGGCAGGGGATCCTACGAGCAGTACTTC. The whole variable domain, filled in from reference TRBV19 and TRBJ2-7, reads DGGITQSPKYLFRKEGQNVTLSCEQNLNHDAMYWYRQDPGQGLRLIYYSQIVNDFQKGDIAEGYSVSREKKESFPLTVTSAQKNPTAFYLCASSNGRGSYEQYFGPGTRLTVT.